This is a list of T cell receptor beta chains from one sample in a study of blood T cell repertoires in COVID-19. Clones were sequenced by immunoSEQ multiplex PCR, and TCRdb holds only the in-frame ones, with some missing. The top ten clones hold roughly 23% of a sample with tens of thousands of clones, around nine tenths of them seen once. The specimen was peripheral blood. These receptors originate from a woman in her fifties or sixties with active or convalescent COVID-19. CDR3s include the opening cysteine and the closing phenylalanine or tryptophan. A D gene is named only where the DNA matches it firmly. Some rows mark clone size as missing; the rest say once, few, many or name a class of expanded clone.

TRBJ1-2	TRBV9	once	15	TRBD1	TGTGCCAGCAGCCTCTCCGGGACAGGATCCTATGGCTACACCTTC	CASSLSGTGSYGYTF
TRBJ1-1	TRBV11-2	.	14	.	TGTGCCAGCACCTCATCCGGGGGGAACACTGAAGCTTTCTTT	CASTSSGGNTEAFF
TRBJ2-7	TRBV7-2	.	14	TRBD2	TGTGCCAGCAGCTTACAGCGGGGAAACTACGAGCAGTACTTC	CASSLQRGNYEQYF
TRBJ2-1	TRBV5-4	.	17	TRBD2	TGTGCCAGCAGCTTGGGTGGGACTAGCGGGAGACGGACCGAGCAGTTCTTC	CASSLGGTSGRRTEQFF
TRBJ2-1	TRBV2	.	15	TRBD2	TGTGCCAGCAGTGAGGCGGGAGCCTCCTACAATGAGCAGTTCTTC	CASSEAGASYNEQFF
TRBJ2-7	TRBV27	.	16	TRBD1	TGTGCCAGCAGTCCCGACCTATCTAGGGGGCTCTACGAGCAGTACTTC	CASSPDLSRGLYEQYF
TRBJ2-5	TRBV2	.	14	TRBD2	TGTGCCAGCAGTGATTCGGGGGGGTGGGAGACCCAGTACTTC	CASSDSGGWETQYF
TRBJ1-2	TRBV6-1	.	12	.	TGTGCCAGCAGTGAAGGCAGCTATGGCTACACCTTC	CASSEGSYGYTF
TRBJ2-2	TRBV2	.	18	TRBD2	TGTGCCAGCTGGGGTTACAAGACTAGCGGGGAGGACACCGGGGAGCTGTTTTTT	CASWGYKTSGEDTGELFF
TRBJ1-4	TRBV7-2	once	14	.	TGTGCCAGCAGCACCTTGGGGAGGGGAAACAAACTGTTTTTT	CASSTLGRGNKLFF
TRBJ1-2	TRBV3-1/TRBV3-2	.	15	.	TGTGCCAGCAGCCAGATCGGTGCGGGGGTGGATGGCTACACCTTC	CASSQIGAGVDGYTF
TRBJ2-1	TRBV5-1	.	14	TRBD1	TGCGCCAGCAGCACGGGACAGGGAGGGCTGGTGCAGTTCTTC	CASSTGQGGLVQFF
TRBJ1-1	TRBV10-2	.	11	.	TGCGCCAGCAGTGAGGGACTTGAAGCTTTCTTT	CASSEGLEAFF
TRBJ1-2	TRBV6-5	once	16	.	TGTGCCAGCAGTTCCCGATCCGGGACACAGGACTATGGCTACACCTTC	CASSSRSGTQDYGYTF
TRBJ1-2	TRBV6-2/TRBV6-3	.	16	.	TGTGCCAGCAGTGCGAGGGGTTCCGGGACACCCTATGGCTACACCTTC	CASSARGSGTPYGYTF
TRBJ2-5	TRBV2	.	14	TRBD1	TGTGCCAGCAGCAGGGGGCGCGTAGGAGAGACCCAGTACTTC	CASSRGRVGETQYF
TRBJ2-1	TRBV7-3	.	15	TRBD2	TGTGCCAGCAGTCGAGAAGCGGGAGGGCGGGTTGAGCAGTTCTTC	CASSREAGGRVEQFF
TRBJ1-1	TRBV18	once	17	TRBD1	TGTGCCAGCTCACCACCGAGGCAGGGGGGTCCGAACACTGAAGCTTTCTTT	CASSPPRQGGPNTEAFF
TRBJ1-2	TRBV4-1	.	14	.	TGCGCCAGCAGCCAAGGGAAAGGGAGGGATGGCTACACCTTC	CASSQGKGRDGYTF
TRBJ2-5	TRBV7-3	.	15	TRBD1	TGTGCCAGCAGCTTACTGGGGACAGCCCAAGAGACCCAGTACTTC	CASSLLGTAQETQYF
TRBJ1-5	TRBV12-5	.	12	.	TGTGCTAGTGGTCCCCAGGGTCAGCCCCAGCATTTT	CASGPQGQPQHF
TRBJ2-7	TRBV5-8	.	13	TRBD1	TGTGCCAGCAGCTCCAGGGGGTCGTACGAGCAGTACTTC	CASSSRGSYEQYF
TRBJ2-5	TRBV11-2	.	15	.	TGTGCCAGCAGCTTAGGGCCCACACGGGGGGAGACCCAGTACTTC	CASSLGPTRGETQYF
TRBJ2-7	TRBV9	.	15	TRBD2	TGTGCCAGCAGCGCTGATAGCGGGAGGGCCTACGAGCAGTACTTC	CASSADSGRAYEQYF
TRBJ2-5	TRBV7-9	.	18	.	TGTGCCAGCAGCCCCCCGCTCGCGGGCGTTGCGTACCAAGAGACCCAGTACTTC	CASSPPLAGVAYQETQYF
TRBJ1-2	TRBV3-1/TRBV3-2	.	16	.	TGTGCCAGCAGCCAAGATGGTAGGAAGACAAACTATGGCTACACCTTC	CASSQDGRKTNYGYTF
TRBJ2-1	TRBV2	.	13	.	TGTGCCAGCTCAGGACTTCTCGACAATGAGCAGTTCTTC	CASSGLLDNEQFF
TRBJ1-3	TRBV10-1	.	16	.	TGCGCCAGCAGTGAGTCGATTCCCAGCTCTGGAAACACCATATATTTT	CASSESIPSSGNTIYF
TRBJ1-1	TRBV30	.	15	.	TGTGCCTGGGCCTCCGGGGGGGTCGCGAACACTGAAGCTTTCTTT	CAWASGGVANTEAFF
TRBJ2-7	TRBV5-1	once	15	.	TGCGCCAGCAGCTTAAGGGGGGACAGATCCTACGAGCAGTACTTC	CASSLRGDRSYEQYF
TRBJ2-7	TRBV11-2	few	13	.	TGTGCCAGCAGCTTAGAATCCAGCGGCGAGCAGTACTTC	CASSLESSGEQYF
TRBJ2-7	TRBV3-1/TRBV3-2	.	16	.	TGTGCCAGCAGCCAAGGTTCCCCAGGGAGGTTCTACGAGCAGTACTTC	CASSQGSPGRFYEQYF
TRBJ2-2	TRBV4-2	.	14	.	TGTGCCAGCAGCCAAGAATTGGGCACCCGGGAGCTGTTTTTT	CASSQELGTRELFF
TRBJ1-1	TRBV4-2	.	16	.	TGTGCCAGCAGCCAAGAATCAAGTTGGAGACAGTCTGAAGCTTTCTTT	CASSQESSWRQSEAFF
TRBJ1-3	TRBV2	.	16	TRBD1	TGTGCCAGCAGCGAAGACAGGGCCGTCTCTGGAAACACCATATATTTT	CASSEDRAVSGNTIYF
TRBJ1-6	TRBV2	.	16	.	TGTGCCAGCAATATTGGTAGGGGGACCTTTAATTCACCCCTCCACTTT	CASNIGRGTFNSPLHF
TRBJ1-5	TRBV20-1	.	8	.	TGCAGTGCCGAAGGCGGCTTTTTT	CSAEGGFF
TRBJ2-2	TRBV12-5	.	15	TRBD2	TGTGCTAGTGGGGAGGGACTAGCGGCCACCGGGGAGCTGTTTTTT	CASGEGLAATGELFF
TRBJ1-6	TRBV2	few	13	.	TGTGCCAGCAGTCAAAGGGGTAATTCACCCCTCCACTTT	CASSQRGNSPLHF
TRBJ2-7	TRBV18	.	15	.	TGTGCCAGCTCACCACCTGCCACAGGAACCTACGAGCAGTACTTC	CASSPPATGTYEQYF
TRBJ1-6	TRBV28	.	15	.	TGTGCCAGCAGTTTAGAGACAACATATAATTCACCCCTCCACTTT	CASSLETTYNSPLHF
TRBJ1-6	TRBV9	.	15	.	TGTGCCAGCAGCGTAGAAAGCACGTTTAATTCACCCCTCCACTTT	CASSVESTFNSPLHF
TRBJ2-6	TRBV7-9	.	16	.	TGTGCCAGCAGCTTTGGGGGGGCACCTGGGGCCAACGTCCTGACTTTC	CASSFGGAPGANVLTF